This T cell receptor beta chain comes out of a study of cytomegalovirus exposure and HLA in healthy donors. Study-wide results and caveats: CMV serostatus was the only recorded immune exposure for donors.

PCR amplification relied on 60 Vbeta primers (plus 13 Jbeta primers). Profiled with immunoSEQ multiplex PCR; TCRdb holds only in-frame clones, not every one. The sample consists of about 140,000 clones, about 80% of them appearing once. In this sample, this clone turned up once. Antigen: not known. This CDR3 has 17 amino acids. Germline assignment: CDR1 LGHNA and CDR2 YNFKEQ. J was trimmed by 3 bases and V by 2 bases; bases with no gene match: 4. This sequence originates from a man aged 25-45 years in good health and CMV-seronegative. Sequenced material: PBMCs. V usage is TRBV4-2 and J usage is TRBJ1-4, with TRBD1 matching over 12 bases. CDR3 nucleotide sequence: TGTGCCAGCAGCCAACAGGGACAGGGGGCAGCTAATGAAAAACTGTTTTTT. Translated, it gives CASSQQGQGAANEKLFF.